A single sample gave rise to the 28 T cell receptor beta chains below, sequenced in a study of spatial heterogeneity in lung cancer. Study-wide findings and caveats: One measure, the expanded intratumoral alpha and beta TCR count, tracked tumor mutation counts.

No cognate antigen is known for these TCRs. This sample's time point: sample taken at primary tumor resection. TCRdb reprocessed the 5' RACE reads via MiXCR and lists one record per CDR3 protein. This sample has 2,800 or so distinct CDR3 sequences; around 47% occur once, and the top ten carry about three fifths. The starting material was lung tumor tissue, obtained at surgery. The receptors derive from a male donor with early-stage non-small cell lung cancer.

This clonotype turned up a few times. The chain combines TRBV12-3 or TRBV12-4 with TRBJ1-1, with D possibly matching TRBD1 (5 bases). Trimming removed 6 bases from V and 2 bases from J, with 13 bases in between. CDR3 length: 14 residues. CDR3 bases: TGTGCCAGCAGGCCGGACACCCTCAACACTGAAGCTTTCTTT. Translated, it gives CASRPDTLNTEAFF.

This clonotype counts as large (0.1 to 1%). The chain is built from TRBV11-2 and TRBJ2-7; TRBD2 is a possible D gene (6 bases). Germline CDR1 is SGHAT and CDR2 is FQNNGV. The CDR3 consists of 13 residues. Trimming left V 4 bases short and J 6 bases short, with 13 bases between. DNA of the CDR3: TGTGCCAGCAGCTGGGGACTGTCTCGCGAGCAGTACTTC. Translation gives CASSWGLSREQYF.

The V and J genes are TRBV28 and TRBJ2-7, with D perhaps TRBD2 (6 bases). Per germline, CDR1 MDHEN and CDR2 SYDVKM. V dropped 10 bases and J dropped 6 bases, with 19 bases sitting between them. The CDR3 is 13 amino acids. Here the CDR3 reads CAIRAGPSREQYF. DNA for the CDR3: TGTGCCATTCGGGCGGGACCGTCTCGCGAGCAGTACTTC. The full variable domain, with the rest looked up from reference TRBV28 and TRBJ2-7, is DVKVTQSSRYLVKRTGEKVFLECVQDMDHENMFWYRQDPGLGLRLIYFSYDVKMKEKGDIPEGYSVSREKKERFSLILESASTNQTSMYLCAIRAGPSREQYFGPGTRLTVT.

The genes are TRBV6-6 and TRBJ2-4, with 8 bases fitting TRBD1. Germline CDR1 and CDR2: MNHNY and SVGAGI (reference sequence). V lost 4 bases, J lost 4 bases, and 12 bases stayed unmatched. The CDR3 is 17 amino acids. CDR3 residues: CASSSISGTGRKNIQYF. CDR3 nucleotides: TGTGCCAGCAGTTCAATTTCCGGGACAGGACGGAAAAACATTCAGTACTTC.

The V and J genes are TRBV7-9 and TRBJ2-7, with 9 bases aligning to TRBD1. The ends lost 5 bases at V and 2 bases at J; junction bases unmatched: 7. This CDR3 has 15 residues. Looked up from germline, CDR1 is SEHNR and CDR2 is FQNEAQ (reference sequence). The CDR3 DNA reads as TGTGCCAGCAGCGGACCGGGACAGGGACCCTACGAGCAGTACTTC. Translated, it gives CASSGPGQGPYEQYF.

By share, this clonotype counts as medium-sized (0.01 to 0.1%). The gene calls are TRBV18 and TRBJ2-3; 10 positions match TRBD2. Germline V gives CDR1 KGHSH, CDR2 LQKENI. J gave up 5 bases and V 2 bases, and 7 bases lay outside the gene matches. The length of the CDR3 is 16 residues. DNA for the CDR3: TGTGCCAGCTCACCAGGGAAGGGACTAGCGCGAGATACGCAGTATTTT. Its protein product is CASSPGKGLARDTQYF.

The J gene is TRBJ2-1, the V gene TRBV27; D uncertain. This CDR3 has 15 amino acids. V was clipped by 4 bases and J by 9 bases, with 19 bases between them. Germline V gene data show CDR1 as MNHEY and CDR2 as SMNVEV (reference sequence). The CDR3 nucleotides are TGTGCCAGCAGTTCTTCTGACTCGGCTTGGGGTGAGCAGTTCTTC. Amino acid sequence: CASSSSDSAWGEQFF.

This clonotype turned up a few times. In nucleotides, the CDR3 is TGTGCCAGCAGCTTTTCCGGGACTCAATTGGCCAAAAACATTCAGTACTTC. Protein product: CASSFSGTQLAKNIQYF. The V call is TRBV7-8, the J call TRBJ2-4, with a possible D match to TRBD2 (6 bases). Germline assignment: CDR1 SGHVS and CDR2 FQNEAQ. CDR3 length: 17 amino acids. Trimming pared 3 bases from V and 1 base from J, leaving 16 bases between.

The gene calls are TRBV10-3 and TRBJ2-7, with D possibly matching TRBD1 (5 bases). The CDR3 runs to 14 residues. Germline loops: CDR1 ENHRY, CDR2 SYGVKD. V was clipped by 10 bases and J by 6 bases, with 22 bases between them. The CDR3 sequence: CATATLTGSAEQYF. The CDR3 region has the DNA TGTGCCACCGCCACCCTTACAGGTTCCGCCGAGCAGTACTTC.

This clonotype counts as medium-sized. The chain combines TRBV7-2 with TRBJ2-5; a possible D gene is TRBD1 (6 bases). V lost 2 bases and J lost 3, with 16 bases in between. The CDR3 has 16 residues. Germline V CDR1 and CDR2: SGHTA, FQGNSA. The CDR3 nucleotides are TGTGCCAGCAGCTTATCGGTTGGTGCAGGGGAAGAGACCCAGTACTTC. Translating it yields CASSLSVGAGEETQYF.

This clonotype is medium-sized (0.01 to 0.1%) in the sample. This chain connects TRBV10-3 to TRBJ2-3; D assignment may be TRBD1 or TRBD2 (5 bases each). Trimming took off 6 bases at V and 5 bases at J, with 15 bases between the two ends. Germline-derived CDR1 and CDR2 are ENHRY and SYGVKD. CDR3 length equals 14 residues. CDR3 DNA sequence: TGTGCCATCAGGAAGGACGGGGCGCAAGATACGCAGTATTTT. This encodes CAIRKDGAQDTQYF.

This chain links TRBV20-1 with TRBJ2-3; TRBD2 agrees at 14 bases. From germline, CDR1 is DFQATT and CDR2 SNEGSKA (reference sequence). This CDR3 is built from 16 residues. V shed 7 bases and J 3 bases; nucleotides not matched to a gene: 9. The CDR3 bases are TGCAGTGTAGGACTAGCGGGAGGATTGGGGACAGATACGCAGTATTTT. As protein: CSVGLAGGLGTDTQYF.

The chain has TRBV6-1 and TRBJ2-3, with D maybe TRBD1 (5 bases). V dropped 6 bases and J dropped 2 bases, with 9 bases sitting between them. The CDR3 has 13 amino acids. Germline CDR1 and CDR2: MNHNS and SASEGT. CDR3 sequence (DNA): TGTGCCAGCAGCTGGGGCTCCACAGATACGCAGTATTTT. This codes for CASSWGSTDTQYF.

The chain combines TRBV7-2 with TRBJ2-7; 7 positions agree with TRBD1. The germline V gene encodes CDR1 SGHTA and CDR2 FQGNSA. V was clipped by 2 bases and J by 3 bases; unmatched bases: 4. The CDR3 has 14 amino acids. CDR3 loop: CASSLWDSNYEQYF. The CDR3 coding sequence is TGTGCCAGCAGCTTATGGGACAGCAACTACGAGCAGTACTTC.

The J gene is TRBJ2-7, the V gene TRBV20-1; TRBD1 matches 12 bases. The germline CDR1 and CDR2 sequences are DFQATT and SNEGSKA (reference sequence). J gave up 7 bases and V 1 base, and 8 bases lay outside the gene matches. The CDR3 has 15 residues. The CDR3 spells CSARARDRGPLEQYF. The DNA of the CDR3 is TGCAGTGCTAGAGCCCGGGACAGGGGGCCACTAGAGCAGTACTTC.

The count of this clonotype is one. This chain links TRBV6-5 with TRBJ2-1, with TRBD1 identical over 7 bases. Per germline, CDR1 MNHEY and CDR2 SVGAGI. The CDR3 runs to 15 residues. With V trimmed by 6 bases and J by 0 bases, 5 bases remained unmatched. CDR3 DNA sequence: TGTGCCAGCAGGATGACAGGGAGCTCCTACAATGAGCAGTTCTTC. Translation: CASRMTGSSYNEQFF.

This clonotype was observed a single time. The chain employs TRBV10-2 and TRBJ2-1; 11 bases align to TRBD2. The CDR3 loop spans 13 amino acids. V lost 10 bases to trimming and J lost 7 bases; unmatched junction nucleotides: 6. The germline V gene encodes CDR1 WSHSY and CDR2 SAAADI. In nucleotides, the CDR3 is TGCGCCACTACGTTAGCGGGAGGGAATGAGCAGTTCTTC. As protein: CATTLAGGNEQFF.

This clonotype is deemed medium-sized. The chain joins TRBV7-6 to TRBJ2-1, with 8 bases identical to TRBD1. This CDR3 has 15 residues. The germline gives CDR1 SGHVS, CDR2 FNYEAQ. The trim removed 5 bases at V and 3 bases at J, leaving 6 bases unmatched. The CDR3 is CASSLGQGDYNEQFF. The CDR3 DNA sequence: TGTGCCAGCAGCCTCGGACAGGGCGACTACAATGAGCAGTTCTTC.

The J gene is TRBJ1-2, the V gene TRBV19, with 8 positions matching TRBD1. The germline CDR1 and CDR2 sequences are LNHDA and SQIVND (reference sequence). This CDR3 comprises 17 residues. With V trimmed by 5 bases and J by 1 base, 12 bases remained unmatched. Here the CDR3 DNA reads TGTGCCAGTAGTTCTCTACCGGGACAGGCAATTAACTATGGCTACACCTTC. It specifies CASSSLPGQAINYGYTF. The full variable domain, rest sourced from reference TRBV19 and TRBJ1-2, is DGGITQSPKYLFRKEGQNVTLSCEQNLNHDAMYWYRQDPGQGLRLIYYSQIVNDFQKGDIAEGYSVSREKKESFPLTVTSAQKNPTAFYLCASSSLPGQAINYGYTFGSGTRLTVV.

By its share, this clonotype is medium-sized. The rearrangement uses TRBV24-1 and TRBJ1-1, with D unresolved. V lost 7 bases and J 0 bases, leaving 8 bases between the germline ends. Germline loops: CDR1 KGHDR, CDR2 SFDVKD. The CDR3 runs to 13 residues. The CDR3 here is CATRLGLNTEAFF. The DNA of the CDR3 is TGTGCCACCAGACTTGGTTTGAACACTGAAGCTTTCTTT.

The chain employs TRBV27 and TRBJ1-2; 7 nucleotides match TRBD1. CDR1 MNHEY and CDR2 SMNVEV come from the germline V gene (reference sequence). CDR3 length equals 15 residues. V lost 5 bases, J lost 3 bases, and 9 bases stayed unmatched. The CDR3 reads CASSPWIGGDYGYTF. CDR3 bases: TGTGCCAGCAGTCCCTGGATAGGGGGCGACTATGGCTACACCTTC.

The chain links TRBV6-5 to TRBJ1-1, with D possibly being TRBD1 (5 bases). Trimming cost V 0 bases and J 8 bases, with 10 bases left between them. CDR1 and CDR2 (germline): MNHEY, SVGAGI. The CDR3 has 13 residues. The CDR3 sequence is CASSYSGLLEAFF. The CDR3 DNA reads TGTGCCAGCAGTTACTCGGGACTCTTGGAAGCTTTCTTT.

This CDR3 is CASSPRSGDQPQHF. In DNA form, the CDR3 reads TGTGCCAGCTCACCACGAAGCGGGGATCAGCCCCAGCATTTT. V and J are TRBV18 and TRBJ1-5; D uncertain. The CDR3 has 14 amino acids. Trimming took off 1 base at V and 5 bases at J, with 9 bases between the two ends. Germline assignment: CDR1 KGHSH and CDR2 LQKENI.

The chain recombines TRBV6-4 with TRBJ2-3; D may correspond to TRBD1 or TRBD2 (6 bases each). The CDR3 runs 13 residues. The germline V gene encodes CDR1 MRHNA and CDR2 SNTAGT. V was shortened by 3 bases and J by 5 bases, with 9 bases between the two germline ends. CDR3 region: CASSEQGGDTQYF. DNA of the CDR3: TGTGCCAGCAGTGAACAGGGAGGAGATACGCAGTATTTT.

V usage is TRBV2 and J usage is TRBJ2-1, with D tentatively TRBD2 (7 bases). The CDR3 consists of 15 residues. V was clipped by 4 bases and J by 5 bases, with 15 bases between them. Germline V gene sequence: CDR1 SNHLY, CDR2 FYNNEI. The CDR3 region is CASSVGGGGDNEQFF. The CDR3 coding sequence is TGTGCCAGCAGTGTAGGCGGGGGCGGTGACAATGAGCAGTTCTTC. Full variable domain (rest looked up from reference TRBV2 and TRBJ2-1): EPEVTQTPSHQVTQMGQEVILRCVPISNHLYFYWYRQILGQKVEFLVSFYNNEISEKSEIFDDQFSVERPDGSNFTLKIRSTKLEDSAMYFCASSVGGGGDNEQFFGPGTRLTVL.

In its sample, this clonotype ranks as medium-sized. The rearrangement joins TRBV5-5 to TRBJ1-3, with D hard to call. Trimming took off 4 bases at V and 3 bases at J, with 11 bases between the two ends. The germline V gene encodes CDR1 SGHKS and CDR2 YYEKEE (reference sequence). This CDR3 has 14 amino acids. Here the CDR3 DNA reads TGTGCCAGCAGCCCTGATGGCAGTGGAAACACCATATATTTT. It specifies CASSPDGSGNTIYF.

The chain combines TRBV19 with TRBJ2-5; either TRBD1 or TRBD2 may supply D (6 bases each). This CDR3 comprises 19 residues. Germline-derived CDR1 and CDR2 are LNHDA and SQIVND (reference sequence). Trimming stripped 4 bases from V and 0 bases from J, with 24 bases between. The CDR3, as DNA: TGTGCCAGTAGTACCCCCGGACTAACAGGGCCCCCGTACCAAGAGACCCAGTACTTC. This translates into CASSTPGLTGPPYQETQYF.

The V call is TRBV7-9, the J call TRBJ2-3; maybe TRBD1 (5 bases). The CDR3 runs 14 residues. CDR1 SEHNR and CDR2 FQNEAQ come from the germline V gene (reference sequence). V was clipped by 3 bases and J by 0 bases, with 7 bases between them. CDR3 protein: CASSFQGSTDTQYF. The CDR3 nucleotides read TGTGCCAGCAGCTTTCAGGGCAGCACAGATACGCAGTATTTT.